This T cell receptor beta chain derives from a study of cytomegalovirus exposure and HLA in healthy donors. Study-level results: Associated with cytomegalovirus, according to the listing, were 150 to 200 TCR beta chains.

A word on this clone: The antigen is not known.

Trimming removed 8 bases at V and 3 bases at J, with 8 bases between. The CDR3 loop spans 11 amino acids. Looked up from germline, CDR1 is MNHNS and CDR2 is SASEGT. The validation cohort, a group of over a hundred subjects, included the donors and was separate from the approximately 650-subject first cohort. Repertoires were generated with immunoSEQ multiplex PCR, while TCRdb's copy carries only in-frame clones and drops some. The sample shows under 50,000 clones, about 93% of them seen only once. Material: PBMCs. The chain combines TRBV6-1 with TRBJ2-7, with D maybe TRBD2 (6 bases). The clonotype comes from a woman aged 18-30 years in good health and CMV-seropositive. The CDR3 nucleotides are TGTGCCAGCGGGGGGATCTACGAGCAGTACTTC. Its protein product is CASGGIYEQYF.